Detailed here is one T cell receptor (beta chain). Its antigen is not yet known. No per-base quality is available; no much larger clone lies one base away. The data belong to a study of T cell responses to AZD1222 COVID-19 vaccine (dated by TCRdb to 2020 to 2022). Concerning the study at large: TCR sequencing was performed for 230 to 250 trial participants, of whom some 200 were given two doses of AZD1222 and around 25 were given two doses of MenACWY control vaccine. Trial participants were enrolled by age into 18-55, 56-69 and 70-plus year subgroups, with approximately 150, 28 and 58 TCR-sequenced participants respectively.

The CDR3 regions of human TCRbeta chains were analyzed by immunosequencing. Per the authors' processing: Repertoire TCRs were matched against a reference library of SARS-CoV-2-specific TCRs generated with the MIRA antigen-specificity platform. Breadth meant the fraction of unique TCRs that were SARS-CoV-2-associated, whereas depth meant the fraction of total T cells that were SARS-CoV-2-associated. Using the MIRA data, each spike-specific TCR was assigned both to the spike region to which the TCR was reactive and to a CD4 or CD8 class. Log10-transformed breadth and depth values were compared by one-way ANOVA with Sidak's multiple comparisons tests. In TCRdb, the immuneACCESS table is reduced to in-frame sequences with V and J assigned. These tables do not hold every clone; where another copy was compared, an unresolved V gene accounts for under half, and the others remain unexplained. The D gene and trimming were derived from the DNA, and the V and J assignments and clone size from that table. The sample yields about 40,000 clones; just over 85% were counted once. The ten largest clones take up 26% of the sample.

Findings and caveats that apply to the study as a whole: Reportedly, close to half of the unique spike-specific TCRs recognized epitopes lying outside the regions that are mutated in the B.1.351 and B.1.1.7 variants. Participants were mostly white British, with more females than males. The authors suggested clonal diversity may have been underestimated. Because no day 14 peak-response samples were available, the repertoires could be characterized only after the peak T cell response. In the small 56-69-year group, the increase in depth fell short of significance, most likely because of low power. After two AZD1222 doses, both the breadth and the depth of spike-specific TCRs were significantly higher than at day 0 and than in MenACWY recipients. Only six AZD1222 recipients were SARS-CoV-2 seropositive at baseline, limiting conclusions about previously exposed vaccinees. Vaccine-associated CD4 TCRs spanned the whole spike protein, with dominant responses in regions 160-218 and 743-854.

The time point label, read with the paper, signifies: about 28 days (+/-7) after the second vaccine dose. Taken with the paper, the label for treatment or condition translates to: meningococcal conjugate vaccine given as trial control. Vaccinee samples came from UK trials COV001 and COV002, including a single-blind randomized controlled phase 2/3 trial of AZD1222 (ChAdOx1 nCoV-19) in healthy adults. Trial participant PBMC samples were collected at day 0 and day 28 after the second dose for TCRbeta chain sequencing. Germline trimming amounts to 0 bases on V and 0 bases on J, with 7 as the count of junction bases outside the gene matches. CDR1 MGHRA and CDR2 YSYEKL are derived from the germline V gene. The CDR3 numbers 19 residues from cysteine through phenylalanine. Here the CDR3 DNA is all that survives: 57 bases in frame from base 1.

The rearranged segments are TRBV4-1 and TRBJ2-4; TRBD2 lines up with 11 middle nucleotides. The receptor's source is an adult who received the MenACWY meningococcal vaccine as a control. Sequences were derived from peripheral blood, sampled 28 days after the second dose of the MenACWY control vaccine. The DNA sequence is TGCGCCAGCAGCCAAGACGCGTTGGGACTAGCGGTAGCCAAAAACATTCAGTACTTC. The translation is CASSQDALGLAVAKNIQYF.